The rows below give T cell receptor beta chains drawn from one sample of a study of T cells expressing NK-cell markers. TCRdb re-called the 5' RACE reads; every CDR3 protein appears as one record, without DNA. The sample includes almost 450,000 distinct CDR3 sequences. The source material was blood T cells: a sorted CD56 or NKG2C T cell subset, CD4+ or CD8+ T cells, or bulk PBMC T cells (not recorded which). The receptors originated from a woman between 18 and 70 years old in good health. CDR3s include the opening cysteine and the closing phenylalanine or tryptophan. The order of the fields is CDR3 length, J gene, V gene, CDR3 protein.

cdr3_length: 16; j_call: TRBJ2-3; v_call: TRBV4-1; cdr3_aa: CASSPPGLDPTDTQYF
cdr3_length: 14; j_call: TRBJ2-3; v_call: TRBV29-1; cdr3_aa: CSVAGDRSTDTQYF
cdr3_length: 15; j_call: TRBJ1-2; v_call: TRBV4-1; cdr3_aa: CASSQTGAMASGYTF
cdr3_length: 12; j_call: TRBJ1-1; v_call: TRBV12-3/TRBV12-4; cdr3_aa: CASSFSSTEAFF
cdr3_length: 18; j_call: TRBJ2-3; v_call: TRBV28; cdr3_aa: CASSFFSGRSGGTDTQYF
cdr3_length: 15; j_call: TRBJ2-1; v_call: TRBV29-1; cdr3_aa: CSVEVGQGSFGEQFF
cdr3_length: 14; j_call: TRBJ2-1; v_call: TRBV19; cdr3_aa: CASSILQGANEQFF
cdr3_length: 13; j_call: TRBJ2-3; v_call: TRBV20-1; cdr3_aa: CSAPGLVTDTQYF
cdr3_length: 15; j_call: TRBJ2-7; v_call: TRBV7-8; cdr3_aa: CASSTRGLATYEQYF
cdr3_length: 16; j_call: TRBJ1-6; v_call: TRBV20-1; cdr3_aa: CSARADRGLNNSPLHF
cdr3_length: 14; j_call: TRBJ1-4; v_call: TRBV6-1; cdr3_aa: CASKDGQTNEKLFF
cdr3_length: 16; j_call: TRBJ2-7; v_call: TRBV5-5; cdr3_aa: CASSFGLAESSYEQYF
cdr3_length: 16; j_call: TRBJ2-5; v_call: TRBV20-1; cdr3_aa: CSATNGLAGVEETQYF
cdr3_length: 14; j_call: TRBJ1-5; v_call: TRBV5-1; cdr3_aa: CASSSGQDNQPQHF
cdr3_length: 14; j_call: TRBJ2-2; v_call: TRBV7-2; cdr3_aa: CASSWGLASGELFF
cdr3_length: 17; j_call: TRBJ2-1; v_call: TRBV7-9; cdr3_aa: CASSRVAGRYSYNEQFF
cdr3_length: 15; j_call: TRBJ2-1; v_call: TRBV7-9; cdr3_aa: CASSIRTGSYNEQFF
cdr3_length: 18; j_call: TRBJ2-1; v_call: TRBV3-1; cdr3_aa: CASSQDPTKAGTTMGQFF
cdr3_length: 14; j_call: TRBJ2-2; v_call: TRBV7-2; cdr3_aa: CASSSVRSGGELFF
cdr3_length: 14; j_call: TRBJ1-2; v_call: TRBV4-3; cdr3_aa: CASSQQTGSYGYTF
cdr3_length: 16; j_call: TRBJ2-1; v_call: TRBV6-1; cdr3_aa: CASRSTGEIRYNEQFF
cdr3_length: 14; j_call: TRBJ2-3; v_call: TRBV7-9; cdr3_aa: CASSPPGVTDTQYF
cdr3_length: 12; j_call: TRBJ2-1; v_call: TRBV2; cdr3_aa: CASSMNGDEQFF
cdr3_length: 17; j_call: TRBJ2-3; v_call: TRBV7-8; cdr3_aa: CASSLAIGSNRWDTQYF
cdr3_length: 15; j_call: TRBJ2-3; v_call: TRBV3-1; cdr3_aa: CASSQPRTGRDTQYF
cdr3_length: 14; j_call: TRBJ1-5; v_call: TRBV15; cdr3_aa: CATSMDSNNQPQHF
cdr3_length: 15; j_call: TRBJ2-1; v_call: TRBV9; cdr3_aa: CASSVTSSPSNEQFF
cdr3_length: 16; j_call: TRBJ2-3; v_call: TRBV6-5; cdr3_aa: CASSYQGQGGADTQYF
cdr3_length: 13; j_call: TRBJ2-1; v_call: TRBV7-2; cdr3_aa: CASGKGLTNEQFF
cdr3_length: 13; j_call: TRBJ2-3; v_call: TRBV4-1; cdr3_aa: CASSQVSSGSPYF
cdr3_length: 14; j_call: TRBJ2-3; v_call: TRBV29-1; cdr3_aa: CSAEGRLNTDTQYF
cdr3_length: 15; j_call: TRBJ1-1; v_call: TRBV7-9; cdr3_aa: CASSPRQGGGTEAFF
cdr3_length: 15; j_call: TRBJ1-1; v_call: TRBV18; cdr3_aa: CASSPSGAARAEAFF
cdr3_length: 13; j_call: TRBJ1-3; v_call: TRBV7-3; cdr3_aa: CASSLRERDTIYF
cdr3_length: 14; j_call: TRBJ1-4; v_call: TRBV12-3/TRBV12-4; cdr3_aa: CASRGTEPNEKLFF
cdr3_length: 16; j_call: TRBJ1-1; v_call: TRBV15; cdr3_aa: CATSRGVQGKNTEAFF
cdr3_length: 15; j_call: TRBJ2-7; v_call: TRBV27; cdr3_aa: CASSSRGQSSYEQYF
cdr3_length: 15; j_call: TRBJ2-2; v_call: TRBV29-1; cdr3_aa: CSVTRGDQNTGELFF
cdr3_length: 18; j_call: TRBJ1-4; v_call: TRBV5-6; cdr3_aa: CASSLEFGAASTNEKLFF
cdr3_length: 19; j_call: TRBJ2-6; v_call: TRBV4-1; cdr3_aa: CASSQVLAKWETGANVLTF
cdr3_length: 14; j_call: TRBJ2-5; v_call: TRBV6-1; cdr3_aa: CASSRDSVQETQYF
cdr3_length: 16; j_call: TRBJ2-3; v_call: TRBV29-1; cdr3_aa: CSVEVGGQGVPDTQYF
cdr3_length: 14; j_call: TRBJ2-7; v_call: TRBV10-3; cdr3_aa: CAIKSGSSIYEQYF
cdr3_length: 12; j_call: TRBJ2-1; v_call: TRBV7-9; cdr3_aa: CASSLVVNEQFF
cdr3_length: 19; j_call: TRBJ2-1; v_call: TRBV4-2; cdr3_aa: CASSQEGSGGLSSYNEQFF